A single sample gave rise to the 17 T cell receptor beta chains below, sequenced in a study of beta chain features in type 1 diabetes. Expressed TCRB transcripts were sequenced because the entire RNA isolate underwent reverse transcription. Some clones are missing from TCRdb's copy, which holds only in-frame ones; the method was immunoSEQ multiplex PCR. Of 900,000 or so clones listed, 15% to 20% are singletons. The sequenced sample was naive CD4+ T cells from blood. These receptors were collected from a woman aged 18-29 years in good health.

The chain uses TRBV5-4 and TRBJ2-3; TRBD2 matches 9 bases. V dropped 2 bases and J dropped 6; count of bases not matched to a gene: 4. This CDR3 has 14 amino acids. Germline V lookup: CDR1 SGHNT, CDR2 YYREEE (reference sequence). The CDR3 sequence is CASSFRGGADTQYF. As DNA, the CDR3 is TGTGCCAGCAGCTTTCGCGGGGGGGCGGATACGCAGTATTTT.

This clone was recorded a few times. The chain uses TRBV28 and TRBJ1-2; D unclear. CDR3 length: 13 residues. Between the trimmed V and J ends, which lost 6 bases and 4 bases, there was a span of 12 bases. Germline V gene data show CDR1 as MDHEN and CDR2 as SYDVKM. As DNA, the CDR3 is TGTGCCAGCAGGACCAGCCCACCCTATGGCTACACCTTC. Protein: CASRTSPPYGYTF.

For this clone: Other DNA sequences in this specimen translate into the identical CDR3. CDR3 bases: TGTGCCAGCAGTTTGATAGGGACCTACGAGCAGTACTTC. Translated: CASSLIGTYEQYF. This sequence joins TRBV28 and TRBJ2-7, with D unclear. Germline values: CDR1 MDHEN, CDR2 SYDVKM. Trimming took off 3 bases at V and 2 bases at J, with 8 bases between the two ends. The CDR3 is made up of 13 amino acids.

V is TRBV5-4 and J is TRBJ2-5; 10 nucleotides match TRBD2. TRBJ2-7 matches the DNA end more closely, so the J call is doubtful. This CDR3 region has 17 residues. Germline CDR1 reads SGHNT; CDR2 reads YYREEE (reference sequence). The CDR3 DNA reads TGTGCCAGCAGCCATGCCCGGACTAGCGGTGCCAGGGACGAGCAGTACTTC. This sequence encodes CASSHARTSGARDEQYF.

This chain uses TRBV4-2 with TRBJ1-4; D unclear. CDR1 is LGHNA, CDR2 YNFKEQ, per germline. The ends were cut back, 4 bases at V and 8 bases at J, with 14 bases in the middle. CDR3 length: 14 residues. The CDR3 reads CASSRLVSGEKLFF. The CDR3 DNA sequence: TGTGCCAGCAGCCGATTGGTGTCAGGAGAAAAACTGTTTTTT.

V and J are TRBV6-5 and TRBJ1-5; D is undetermined. CDR3 length equals 15 residues. Germline CDR1 MNHEY, CDR2 SVGAGI. V gave up 0 bases and J gave up 7 bases, with 13 bases separating them. CDR3 residues: CASSYSQSAGQPQHF. Here the CDR3 DNA reads TGTGCCAGCAGTTACTCCCAATCAGCGGGGCAGCCCCAGCATTTT.

This clone was seen only a few times. Other DNA variants within this sample encode the same CDR3. The rearrangement links TRBV4-3 to TRBJ2-1, with D uncertain. V lost 0 bases and J 3 bases, leaving 9 bases between the germline ends. The CDR3 contains 15 residues. The germline V gene encodes CDR1 LGHNA and CDR2 YSLEER. The CDR3 sequence is CASSQDLAVYNEQFF. CDR3 coding DNA: TGCGCCAGCAGCCAAGATCTGGCGGTCTACAATGAGCAGTTCTTC.

This clone was detected only a few times. The chain carries TRBV7-9 and TRBJ2-2; a weak D match, TRBD2 (5 bases). V was trimmed by 2 bases and J by 4 bases, leaving 11 bases between them. The CDR3 totals 15 residues. Germline values: CDR1 SEHNR, CDR2 FQNEAQ (reference sequence). The CDR3 sequence is CASSLSGGGTGELFF. The DNA for the CDR3 is TGTGCCAGCAGCTTATCAGGAGGCGGCACCGGGGAGCTGTTTTTT.

J is TRBJ2-2 and V is TRBV7-9, with D possibly called TRBD1 or TRBD2 (5 bases each). Per the germline V gene, CDR1 is SEHNR and CDR2 is FQNEAQ (reference sequence). The germline V and J ends were trimmed by 5 bases and 4 bases, with 14 bases remaining between them. The CDR3 length is 15 residues. This chain's CDR3 is CASSRDLHGTGELFF. Written as DNA, the CDR3 is TGTGCCAGCAGCAGGGACCTCCACGGCACCGGGGAGCTGTTTTTT.

A few counts support this clone. Other DNA sequences in the same sample also yield this CDR3. The V gene is TRBV6-6, the J gene TRBJ1-1; D gene uncertain. The CDR3 is 16 residues long. Germline CDR1 MNHNY, CDR2 SVGAGI (reference sequence). Trimming removed 0 bases from V and 1 base from J, with 12 bases in between. The CDR3 spells CASSYSISWGNTEAFF. DNA for the CDR3: TGTGCCAGCAGTTACTCGATCTCTTGGGGGAACACTGAAGCTTTCTTT.

The V gene is TRBV7-9, the J gene TRBJ1-1, with D possibly matching TRBD1 (6 bases). The ends were cut back, 5 bases at V and 5 bases at J, with 15 bases in the middle. Germline CDR1 reads SEHNR; CDR2 reads FQNEAQ (reference sequence). The CDR3 contains 14 residues. In DNA form, the CDR3 reads TGTGCCAGCAGCACTGGGCGGGGGGCGACTGAAGCTTTCTTT. Protein product: CASSTGRGATEAFF.

This clone was picked up a small number of times. The rearrangement uses TRBV4-2 and TRBJ2-7; no clear D. In germline, CDR1 is LGHNA, CDR2 YNFKEQ. The CDR3 loop spans 13 amino acids. V was clipped by 0 bases and J by 0 bases, with 3 bases between them. The DNA for the CDR3 is TGTGCCAGCAGCCAAGACCACTCCTACGAGCAGTACTTC. Protein product: CASSQDHSYEQYF.

The genes are TRBV7-9 and TRBJ2-5; D is undetermined. The germline V gene has CDR1 SEHNR and CDR2 FQNEAQ (reference sequence). This CDR3 spans 13 amino acids. V was clipped by 2 bases and J by 3 bases, with 7 bases between them. DNA for the CDR3: TGTGCCAGCAGCTTATACGGTGAAGAGACCCAGTACTTC. This codes for CASSLYGEETQYF.

This clone turned up a few times. The V and J genes are TRBV11-2 and TRBJ1-1, with unresolved D. Trimming left V 0 bases short and J 3 bases short, with 2 bases between. The germline V gene encodes CDR1 SGHAT and CDR2 FQNNGV. The CDR3 is 12 amino acids. The CDR3 bases are TGTGCCAGCAGCTTAGACTACACTGAAGCTTTCTTT. As protein: CASSLDYTEAFF. The entire variable domain, with the rest obtained from reference TRBV11-2 and TRBJ1-1, is as follows: EAGVAQSPRYKIIEKRQSVAFWCNPISGHATLYWYQQILGQGPKLLIQFQNNGVVDDSQLPKDRFSAERLKGVDSTLKIQPAKLEDSAVYLCASSLDYTEAFFGQGTRLTVV.

V gene TRBV5-1 combines with J gene TRBJ2-3; TRBD2 is a possible D gene (6 bases). This CDR3 region has 15 residues. Germline V gene data show CDR1 as SGHRS and CDR2 as YFSETQ. Trimming left V 4 bases short and J 6 bases short, with 18 bases between. DNA of the CDR3: TGCGCCAGCAGCCAGTCACTAGCAGACTTGGATACGCAGTATTTT. This codes for CASSQSLADLDTQYF.

The sample holds a few counts of this clone. The V gene is TRBV4-3, the J gene TRBJ2-3; D possibly matches TRBD1 or TRBD2 (7 bases each). Germline V lookup: CDR1 LGHNA, CDR2 YSLEER. V was pared by 4 bases and J by 4 bases, with 18 bases between. The length of the CDR3 is 16 residues. CDR3: CASSPQGGTVADTQYF. The CDR3 nucleotides are TGCGCCAGCAGCCCCCAGGGGGGGACCGTGGCAGATACGCAGTATTTT.

The DNA of the CDR3 is TGTGCCAGCAGCTCCAATAACGGCTACGAGCAGTACTTC. Translation: CASSSNNGYEQYF. V is TRBV7-2 and J is TRBJ2-7; D is unclear. Germline CDR1 is SGHTA and CDR2 is FQGNSA. Trimming pared 4 bases from V and 3 bases from J, leaving 10 bases between. CDR3 length equals 13 residues.